This T cell receptor beta chain was found in a study of cytomegalovirus exposure and HLA in healthy donors. About this clone itself: Its matching antigen is unknown.

PCR was performed using 60 Vbeta and 13 Jbeta primers. Sequencing was performed with immunoSEQ multiplex PCR; in TCRdb, only in-frame clones are kept and a portion is missing. The repertoire holds fewer than 250,000 clones, with about 80% as singletons. Study-wide findings and caveats: Later analysis demonstrated an association between a missense DCLRE1C variant and TCR beta V- and J-gene trimming.

Trimming at V came to 4 bases and at J to 1 base, leaving 3 bases not matched to a gene. Germline assignment: CDR1 SQVTM and CDR2 ANQGSEA. The CDR3 extends over 13 amino acids. The specimen sequenced was PBMCs. The V and J genes are TRBV29-1 and TRBJ1-1, with TRBD1 matching over 7 bases. The receptor comes from a male donor in good health and CMV-seronegative. CDR3 bases: TGCAGCGTTGGGAAGGGGGCGAACACTGAAGCTTTCTTT. Translating it yields CSVGKGANTEAFF. Variable domain in full (rest from reference TRBV29-1 and TRBJ1-1): SAVISQKPSRDICQRGTSLTIQCQVDSQVTMMFWYRQQPGQSLTLIATANQGSEATYESGFVIDKFPISRPNLTFSTLTVSNMSPEDSSIYLCSVGKGANTEAFFGQGTRLTVV.